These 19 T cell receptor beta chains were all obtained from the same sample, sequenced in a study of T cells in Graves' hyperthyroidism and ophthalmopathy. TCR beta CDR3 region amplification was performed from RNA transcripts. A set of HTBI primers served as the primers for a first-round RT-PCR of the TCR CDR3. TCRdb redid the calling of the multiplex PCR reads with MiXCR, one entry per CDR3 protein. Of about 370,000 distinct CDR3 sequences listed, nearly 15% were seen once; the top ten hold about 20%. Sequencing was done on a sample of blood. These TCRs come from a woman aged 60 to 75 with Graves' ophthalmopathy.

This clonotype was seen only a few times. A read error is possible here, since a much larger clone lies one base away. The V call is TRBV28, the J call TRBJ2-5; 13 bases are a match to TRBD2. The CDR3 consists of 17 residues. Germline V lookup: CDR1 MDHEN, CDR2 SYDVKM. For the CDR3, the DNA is TGTGCCGGCAGTACCTCTTGGACTAGCGGGAGTTCGGAGACCCAGTACTTC. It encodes CAGSTSWTSGSSETQYF.

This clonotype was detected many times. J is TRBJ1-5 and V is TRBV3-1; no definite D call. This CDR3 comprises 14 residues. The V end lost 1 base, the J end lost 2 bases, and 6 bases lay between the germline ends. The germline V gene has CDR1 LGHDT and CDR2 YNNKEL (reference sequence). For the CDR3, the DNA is TGTGCCAGCAGCCAAGGACTGGGCAATCAGCCCCAGCATTTT. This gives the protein CASSQGLGNQPQHF.

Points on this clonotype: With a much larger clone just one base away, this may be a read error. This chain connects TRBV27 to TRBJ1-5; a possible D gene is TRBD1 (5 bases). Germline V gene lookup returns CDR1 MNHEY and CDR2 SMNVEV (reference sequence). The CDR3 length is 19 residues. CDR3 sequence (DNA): TGTGCCAGCAGTCCGCCACGGGGGTCGGAGCGATATAGCAATCAGCCCCGGCATTTT. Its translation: CASSPPRGSERYSNQPRHF.

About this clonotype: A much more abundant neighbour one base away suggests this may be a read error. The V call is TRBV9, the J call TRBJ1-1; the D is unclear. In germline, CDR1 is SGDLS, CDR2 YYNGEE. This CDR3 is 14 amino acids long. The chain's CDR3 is CASSGTTLNAEAFF. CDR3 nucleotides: TGTGCCAGCAGCGGGACCACCCTGAACGCTGAAGCTTTCTTT.

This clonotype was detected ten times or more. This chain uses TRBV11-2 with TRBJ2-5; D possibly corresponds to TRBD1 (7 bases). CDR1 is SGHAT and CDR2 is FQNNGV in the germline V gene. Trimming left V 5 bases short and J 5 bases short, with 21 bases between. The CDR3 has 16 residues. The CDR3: CASSPDRKAGGETQYF. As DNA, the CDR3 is TGTGCCAGCAGCCCGGACAGGAAAGCAGGGGGGGAGACCCAGTACTTC.

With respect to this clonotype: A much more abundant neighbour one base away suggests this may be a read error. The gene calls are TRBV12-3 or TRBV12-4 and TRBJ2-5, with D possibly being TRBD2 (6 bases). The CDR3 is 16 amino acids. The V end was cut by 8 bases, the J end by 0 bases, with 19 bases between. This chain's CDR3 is CASGSTWDWDQETQYF. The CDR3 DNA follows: TGTGCCAGCGGTTCCACTTGGGACTGGGACCAAGAGACCCAGTACTTC.

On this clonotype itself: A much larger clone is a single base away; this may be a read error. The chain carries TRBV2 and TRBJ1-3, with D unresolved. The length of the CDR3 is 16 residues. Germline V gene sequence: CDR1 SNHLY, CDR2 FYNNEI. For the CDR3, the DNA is TGTGCCTGCAGTGAAGTCAGGCTAAGCTCTGGAAACACCATATATTTT. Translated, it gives CACSEVRLSSGNTIYF.

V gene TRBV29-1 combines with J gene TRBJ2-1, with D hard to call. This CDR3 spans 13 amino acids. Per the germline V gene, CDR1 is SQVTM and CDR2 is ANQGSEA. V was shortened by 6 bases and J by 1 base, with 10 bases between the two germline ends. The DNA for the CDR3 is TGCAGCGTCCCAGCCGTTTCCTACAATGAGCAGTTCTTC. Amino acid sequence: CSVPAVSYNEQFF.

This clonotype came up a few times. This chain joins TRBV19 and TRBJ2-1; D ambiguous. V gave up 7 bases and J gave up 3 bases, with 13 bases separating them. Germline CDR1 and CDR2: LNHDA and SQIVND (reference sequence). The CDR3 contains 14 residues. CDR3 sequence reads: CASTADQNYNEQFF. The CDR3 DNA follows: TGTGCCAGTACCGCCGACCAAAACTACAATGAGCAGTTCTTC.

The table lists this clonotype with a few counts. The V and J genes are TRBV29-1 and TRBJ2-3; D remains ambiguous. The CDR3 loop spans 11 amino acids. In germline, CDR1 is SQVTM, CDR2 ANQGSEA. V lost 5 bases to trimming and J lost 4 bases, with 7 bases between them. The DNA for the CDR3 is TGCAGCGTTCTATATCCAGATACGCAGTATTTT. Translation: CSVLYPDTQYF.

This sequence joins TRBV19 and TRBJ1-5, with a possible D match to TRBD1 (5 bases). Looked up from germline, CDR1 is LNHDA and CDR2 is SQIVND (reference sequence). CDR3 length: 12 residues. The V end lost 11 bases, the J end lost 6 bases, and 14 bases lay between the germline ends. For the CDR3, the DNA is TGTGCCGGAGCAGGGCGGGGTCAGCCCCAGCATTTT. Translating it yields CAGAGRGQPQHF.

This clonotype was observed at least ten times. The CDR3 is CASSFSGTGRYSNQPQHF. CDR3 DNA sequence: TGTGCCAGCTCCTTTTCCGGGACAGGGCGTTATAGCAATCAGCCCCAGCATTTT. The chain combines TRBV27 with TRBJ1-5; 9 nucleotides match TRBD1. The ends lost 8 bases at V and 0 bases at J; junction bases unmatched: 14. Germline CDR1 is MNHEY and CDR2 is SMNVEV (reference sequence). The CDR3 loop spans 18 amino acids.

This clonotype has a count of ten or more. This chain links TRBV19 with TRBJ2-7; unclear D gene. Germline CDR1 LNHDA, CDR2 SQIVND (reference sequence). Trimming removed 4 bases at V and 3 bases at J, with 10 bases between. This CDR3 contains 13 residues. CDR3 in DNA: TGTGCCAGTAGTACTCACGGTAGCTACGAGCAGTACTTC. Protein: CASSTHGSYEQYF. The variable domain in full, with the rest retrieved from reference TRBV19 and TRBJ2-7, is DGGITQSPKYLFRKEGQNVTLSCEQNLNHDAMYWYRQDPGQGLRLIYYSQIVNDFQKGDIAEGYSVSREKKESFPLTVTSAQKNPTAFYLCASSTHGSYEQYFGPGTRLTVT.

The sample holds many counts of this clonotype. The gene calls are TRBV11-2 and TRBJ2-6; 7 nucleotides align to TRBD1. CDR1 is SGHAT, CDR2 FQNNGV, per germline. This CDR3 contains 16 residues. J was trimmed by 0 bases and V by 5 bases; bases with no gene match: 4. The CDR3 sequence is CASSGTVDSGANVLTF. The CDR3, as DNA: TGTGCCAGCAGCGGGACAGTCGACTCTGGGGCCAACGTCCTGACTTTC.

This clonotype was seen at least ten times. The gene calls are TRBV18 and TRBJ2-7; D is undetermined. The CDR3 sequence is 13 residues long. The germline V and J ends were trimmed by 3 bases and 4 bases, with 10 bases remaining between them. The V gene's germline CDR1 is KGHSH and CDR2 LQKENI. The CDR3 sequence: CASSPGSSYEQYF. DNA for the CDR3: TGTGCCAGCTCACCGGGGTCGTCTTACGAGCAGTACTTC.

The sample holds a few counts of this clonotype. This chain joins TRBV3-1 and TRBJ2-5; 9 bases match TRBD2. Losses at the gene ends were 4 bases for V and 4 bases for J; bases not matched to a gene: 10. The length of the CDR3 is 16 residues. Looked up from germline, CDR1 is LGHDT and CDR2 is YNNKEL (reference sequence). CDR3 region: CASSPARPAGGETQYF. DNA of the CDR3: TGTGCCAGCAGCCCCGCCCGTCCAGCGGGAGGAGAGACCCAGTACTTC.

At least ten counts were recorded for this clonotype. In DNA form, the CDR3 reads TGTGCCAGCAGCCGAGGGGGGGAATATGGCTACACCTTC. Translation: CASSRGGEYGYTF. The chain couples TRBV7-2 to TRBJ1-2; the D gene is possibly TRBD1 (6 bases). Germline-derived CDR1 and CDR2 are SGHTA and FQGNSA. V lost 5 bases and J lost 5, with 12 bases in between. This CDR3 contains 13 residues. Combining the CDR3 with reference TRBV7-2 and TRBJ1-2 gives the whole variable domain GAGVSQSPSNKVTEKGKDVELRCDPISGHTALYWYRQSLGQGLEFLIYFQGNSAPDKSGLPSDRFSAERTGGSVSTLTIQRTQQEDSAVYLCASSRGGEYGYTFGSGTRLTVV.

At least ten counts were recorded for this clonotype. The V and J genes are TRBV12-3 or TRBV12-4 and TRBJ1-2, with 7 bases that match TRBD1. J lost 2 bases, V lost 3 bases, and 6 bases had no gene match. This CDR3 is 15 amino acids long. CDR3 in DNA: TGTGCCAGCAGTTTTTCAAACAGGGGAAACTATGGCTACACCTTC. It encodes CASSFSNRGNYGYTF.

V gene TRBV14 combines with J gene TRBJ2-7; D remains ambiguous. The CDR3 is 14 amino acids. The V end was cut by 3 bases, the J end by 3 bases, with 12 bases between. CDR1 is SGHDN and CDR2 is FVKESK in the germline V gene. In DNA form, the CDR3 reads TGTGCCAGCAGCCAGAACCGACCCCGCTACGAGCAGTACTTC. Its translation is CASSQNRPRYEQYF. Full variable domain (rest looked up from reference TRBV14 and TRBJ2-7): EAGVTQFPSHSVIEKGQTVTLRCDPISGHDNLYWYRRVMGKEIKFLLHFVKESKQDESGMPNNRFLAERTGGTYSTLKVQPAELEDSGVYFCASSQNRPRYEQYFGPGTRLTVT.